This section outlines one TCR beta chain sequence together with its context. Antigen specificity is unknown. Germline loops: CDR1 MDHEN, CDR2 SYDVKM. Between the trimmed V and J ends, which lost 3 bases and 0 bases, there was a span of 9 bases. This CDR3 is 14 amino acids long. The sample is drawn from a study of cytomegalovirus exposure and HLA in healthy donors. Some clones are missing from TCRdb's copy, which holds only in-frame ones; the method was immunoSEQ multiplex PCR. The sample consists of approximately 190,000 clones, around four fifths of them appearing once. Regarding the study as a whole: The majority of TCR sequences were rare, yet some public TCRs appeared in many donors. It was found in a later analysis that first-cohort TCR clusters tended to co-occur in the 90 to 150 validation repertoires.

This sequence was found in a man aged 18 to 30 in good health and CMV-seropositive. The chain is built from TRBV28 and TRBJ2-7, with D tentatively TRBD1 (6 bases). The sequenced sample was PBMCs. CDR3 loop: CASSFGRGSYEQYF. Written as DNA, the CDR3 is TGTGCCAGCAGTTTCGGCAGGGGCTCCTACGAGCAGTACTTC.